These 14 T cell receptor beta chains share one sample of origin, sequenced in a study of T cell changes during pregnancy in multiple sclerosis (dated by TCRdb to between 2019 and 2020). The library was prepared using the immunoSEQ multiplex PCR assay. The table was pulled from immuneACCESS by TCRdb, which kept in-frame rearrangements only. Such tables lose some clones; where checked, under half of the loss comes from unresolved V genes, and the rest has no known cause. This sample comprises tens of thousands of clones, 92% of them detected only once. Of the sample, under 5% is held by the ten largest clones. The starting material was peripheral blood, obtained in the first trimester of pregnancy. These receptors were collected from a female donor in good health, enrolled as a control in a pregnancy study.

This clone was recorded only once. CDR3 DNA sequence: TGTGCCAGCAGCCAAGACCCGGGAGTACGGGCTGGAAACACCATATATTTT. This translates into CASSQDPGVRAGNTIYF. V and J are TRBV14 and TRBJ1-3; D gene ambiguous. The length of the CDR3 is 17 residues. The germline gives CDR1 SGHDN, CDR2 FVKESK. Trimming removed 0 bases at V and 2 bases at J, with 14 bases between. The full variable domain, in which reference TRBV14 and TRBJ1-3 provide the parts outside the CDR3, is EAGVTQFPSHSVIEKGQTVTLRCDPISGHDNLYWYRRVMGKEIKFLLHFVKESKQDESGMPNNRFLAERTGGTYSTLKVQPAELEDSGVYFCASSQDPGVRAGNTIYFGEGSWLTVV.

This chain connects TRBV5-1 to TRBJ1-2; 11 nucleotides line up with TRBD1. Per germline, CDR1 SGHRS and CDR2 YFSETQ. The CDR3 consists of 15 residues. V gave up 3 bases and J gave up 4 bases; unmatched junction bases: 5. The CDR3 loop is CASSSGQGVFYGYTF. Written as DNA, the CDR3 is TGCGCCAGCAGCTCGGGACAGGGGGTGTTCTATGGCTACACCTTC.

This chain uses TRBV14 with TRBJ2-2; 10 bases align to TRBD1. The germline V gene encodes CDR1 SGHDN and CDR2 FVKESK. The CDR3 loop spans 17 amino acids. Trimming took 4 bases from V and 7 from J; bases not matched to a gene: 12. CDR3 in DNA: TGTGCCAGCAGCCTATTCCGGGACAGGGGCCGAGGCGGGGAGCTGTTTTTT. Protein sequence: CASSLFRDRGRGGELFF.

Here the CDR3 reads CASRTVNQPQHF. CDR3 nucleotides: TGTGCCAGCAGGACAGTCAATCAGCCCCAGCATTTT. The chain is built from TRBV6-5 and TRBJ1-5, with D perhaps TRBD1 (5 bases). CDR3 length: 12 amino acids. Germline V gene sequence: CDR1 MNHEY, CDR2 SVGAGI. V lost 6 bases, J lost 3 bases, and 6 bases lay in between.

The chain uses TRBV12-5 and TRBJ2-5; 7 nucleotides agree with TRBD1. The CDR3 covers 13 residues. Germline CDR1 reads LGHNT; CDR2 reads FRNRAP. CDR3 coding DNA: TGTGCCCCGGTCCGACAGGGACAAGAGACCCAGTACTTC. It specifies CAPVRQGQETQYF.

The genes are TRBV7-2 and TRBJ1-6; D is possibly TRBD1 (6 bases). The germline V gene has CDR1 SGHTA and CDR2 FQGNSA. The germline V and J ends were trimmed by 4 bases and 9 bases, with 19 bases remaining between them. The CDR3 runs to 16 residues. The CDR3 bases are TGTGCCAGCAGCTGGGGTGTACAGGGAGGGAGTTCACCCCTCCACTTT. This codes for CASSWGVQGGSSPLHF.

The chain employs TRBV11-2 and TRBJ1-5, with D perhaps TRBD1 (6 bases). This CDR3 spans 15 amino acids. Between the trimmed V and J ends, which lost 5 bases and 3 bases, there was a span of 14 bases. Looked up from germline, CDR1 is SGHAT and CDR2 is FQNNGV. As DNA, the CDR3 is TGTGCCAGCAGCCCAACAGGGTCCCCCAATCAGCCCCAGCATTTT. Translated, it gives CASSPTGSPNQPQHF.

The chain employs TRBV9 and TRBJ2-5, with unresolved D. In germline, CDR1 is SGDLS, CDR2 YYNGEE. This CDR3 has 16 amino acids. Trimming cost V 0 bases and J 0 bases, with 12 bases left between them. The CDR3 here is CASSVASAYHQETQYF. The CDR3 region has the DNA TGTGCCAGCAGCGTAGCTTCAGCGTACCACCAAGAGACCCAGTACTTC.

V and J are TRBV6-1 and TRBJ1-3; TRBD1 might be the D (5 bases). This CDR3 region has 14 residues. The V and J ends lost 7 bases and 4 bases respectively, with 14 bases between them. Germline V lookup: CDR1 MNHNS, CDR2 SASEGT. The CDR3 sequence is CASTTPDTGNTIYF. The CDR3 DNA is TGTGCCAGCACTACCCCGGACACCGGAAACACCATATATTTT.

This chain links TRBV19 with TRBJ1-1; a weak D match, TRBD1 (5 bases). Germline V gene sequence: CDR1 LNHDA, CDR2 SQIVND (reference sequence). With 2 bases removed from V and 1 base from J, the gap between germline ends came to 11 bases. This CDR3 has 15 residues. DNA of the CDR3: TGTGCCAGTAGTATATCGGGCCAGGGGAACACTGAAGCTTTCTTT. Translated: CASSISGQGNTEAFF.

The chain has TRBV9 and TRBJ1-4; 9 nucleotides match TRBD1. CDR1 is SGDLS and CDR2 is YYNGEE in the germline V gene. The CDR3 runs to 15 residues. J was trimmed by 5 bases and V by 2 bases; bases with no gene match: 4. The CDR3 DNA is TGTGCCAGCAGCGTCCGGGACAGGGAGAATGAAAAACTGTTTTTT. This translates into CASSVRDRENEKLFF.

The CDR3 region has the DNA TGCGCCAGCAGCCAAGCGAAGGGGGCGCGTTCACCCCTCCACTTT. Translating it yields CASSQAKGARSPLHF. The rearrangement links TRBV4-3 to TRBJ1-6, with 7 nucleotides matching TRBD1. Looked up from germline, CDR1 is LGHNA and CDR2 is YSLEER. V lost 1 base, J lost 9 bases, and 6 bases stayed unmatched. The CDR3 is 15 residues long.

The table lists this clone with a few counts. The genes are TRBV5-4 and TRBJ1-2, with unresolved D. The V gene lost 0 bases and the J gene lost 1 base, with 7 bases spanning the gap. This CDR3 region has 14 residues. Germline CDR1 and CDR2: SGHNT and YYREEE (reference sequence). For the CDR3, the DNA is TGTGCCAGCAGCTTGGCCGGTAATAACTATGGCTACACCTTC. This encodes CASSLAGNNYGYTF.

The chain links TRBV6-1 to TRBJ2-2; TRBD1 might be the D (5 bases). From germline, CDR1 is MNHNS and CDR2 SASEGT. The CDR3 runs to 14 residues. With 1 base removed from V and 5 bases from J, the gap between germline ends came to 8 bases. In DNA, the CDR3 is TGTGCCAGCAGTGAAGTGGCAGGGACCGGGGAGCTGTTTTTT. It is translated as CASSEVAGTGELFF.